This paragraph covers one T cell receptor beta chain sequence. Its matching antigen is unknown. The study ran its PCR with 60 Vbeta and 13 Jbeta primers. The repertoire was sequenced with immunoSEQ multiplex PCR; TCRdb's copy has only in-frame clones and lacks some. This table has around 110,000 clones, 70% to 85% appearing once. This specimen belongs to a study of cytomegalovirus exposure and HLA in healthy donors. The overall study: Within the Caucasian-associated ancestry cluster were around 80% of the approximately 400 genotyped donors. Study results and limitations: Earlier analysis found most TCR beta V segments productive about 87% or about 30% of the time.

Sequenced sample: PBMCs. The TCR was taken from a male donor in good health and CMV-seronegative.

The CDR3 here is CASSFQGKQNTEAFF. The CDR3 region has the DNA TGTGCCAGCAGTTTCCAGGGCAAACAGAACACTGAAGCTTTCTTT. The chain joins TRBV27 to TRBJ1-1; a weak D match, TRBD1 (5 bases). V lost 3 bases to trimming and J lost 1 base, with 12 bases between them. The germline CDR1 and CDR2 sequences are MNHEY and SMNVEV (reference sequence). The CDR3 is made up of 15 amino acids.